This paragraph covers one T cell receptor beta chain sequence. This clone was detected a few times. The antigen this receptor binds is unknown. No much larger clone exists at a distance of one base, and base qualities are not known. The collaborating institutions used their own protocols to collect whole blood in K2EDTA tubes. For TCRbeta analysis, collaborators shipped samples in one of three forms: frozen whole blood, isolated PBMCs, or DNA extracted from either of those sample types. The data derive from a study of blood T cell repertoires in COVID-19 (dated by TCRdb to 2019 to 2021). About the study as a whole: Collaborator samples came from the United States, Italy and Spain and covered acute and convalescent phases of COVID-19. The material from the prospective study consisted of cDNA or gDNA derived from T cells, B-cell-depleted T cells, or PBMCs. Deeply sampled blood TCRbeta repertoires from subjects exposed to, actively infected with, or recovered from COVID-19 were included in the dataset. The repertoires were released in a freely available public database meant as a resource for research on the immune response to SARS-CoV-2. The samples were drawn from the first 160 participants of the ongoing ImmuneRACE study and from 1,254 subjects provided by 6 global collaborators. The sample metadata nearly always contained a de-identified subject ID, COVID-19 status, age in years and sex. HLA class I and class II types, where available, came from metadata supplied by the sample provider rather than from assay-based typing.

TCRbeta CDR3 regions were amplified from genomic DNA using the immunoSEQ Assay, a bias-controlled multiplex PCR. As for how the authors treated the data: Nucleated cell counts per sample were estimated from amplification of reference gene primers within the assay. To quantify the absolute abundance of each unique TCRbeta CDR3 rearrangement, sequence reads were collapsed and filtered. For each sample, productive Simpson clonality was calculated as the square root of Simpson's diversity index across productive rearrangements. TCRdb took this table from immuneACCESS and kept in-frame rearrangements with V and J called. Such tables lack part of the clones; where checked against another copy, unresolved V genes explain under half of the gap, and the rest is unexplained. The V and J calls and clone size were taken over from that table, and D and trimming were inferred from the DNA. The sample table shows about 92,000 clones, and more than 80% are seen once. Of the sample, 10% falls within the top ten clones.

The trim is 4 bases for V and 7 bases for J, with a gap of 22 bases between the germline ends. CDR1 and CDR2 are read off the germline V gene as SGHTA and FQGNSA. The CDR3 has 16 amino acids, counting the end cysteine and phenylalanine. The sequence is cut down to CDR3 DNA, 48 bases in frame from base 1. Study-level results and caveats: The quantity of clinical and demographic metadata differed by source and by participant and was supplied without curation.

This TCR was sampled from a woman aged 65 to 85 with acute or convalescent COVID-19. Sequenced: peripheral blood. The V and J segments used are TRBV7-2 and TRBJ1-2; TRBD1 might be the D gene, on 5 matching bases. In nucleotide form, the sequence is TGTGCCAGCAGCTGGTTACCGGATCAGGGATTGGGTGGCTACACCTTC. This sequence encodes CASSWLPDQGLGGYTF.